Sequencing of this TCR beta chain was carried out in a study of OX40 agonist ivuxolimab in advanced cancers. TCRdb's table, derived via immunoSEQ multiplex PCR, lists solely in-frame clones and lacks some. The repertoire holds about 17,000 clones, with roughly 82% as singletons. The sample in question was CD4+ or CD8+ T cells sorted from blood, obtained in a trial of the OX40 agonist ivuxolimab. The TCR comes from an adult with an advanced solid tumor such as melanoma, head and neck, liver or kidney cancer.

The CDR3 DNA reads as TGTGCCAGCAGAAGCGGCATGGGGGCCTCTGAAGCTTTCTTT. Translating it yields CASRSGMGASEAFF. This chain joins TRBV6-5 and TRBJ1-1; D may be TRBD1 (6 bases). Trimming stripped 6 bases from V and 6 bases from J, with 17 bases between. CDR1 and CDR2 from the germline V gene are MNHEY and SVGAGI. The CDR3 sequence is 14 residues long.